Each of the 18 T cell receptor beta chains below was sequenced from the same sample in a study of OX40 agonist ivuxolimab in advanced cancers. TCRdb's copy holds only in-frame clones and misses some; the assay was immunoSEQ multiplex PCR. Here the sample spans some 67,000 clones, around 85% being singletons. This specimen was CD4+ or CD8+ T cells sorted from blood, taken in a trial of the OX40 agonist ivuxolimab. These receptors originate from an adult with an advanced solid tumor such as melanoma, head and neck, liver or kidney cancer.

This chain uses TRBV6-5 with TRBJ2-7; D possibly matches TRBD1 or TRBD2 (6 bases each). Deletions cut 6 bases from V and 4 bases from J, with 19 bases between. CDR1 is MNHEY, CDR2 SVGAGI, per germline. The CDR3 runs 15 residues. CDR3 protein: CASSPPSQGTYEQYF. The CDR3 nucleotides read TGTGCCAGCAGCCCCCCAAGCCAGGGGACTTACGAGCAGTACTTC.

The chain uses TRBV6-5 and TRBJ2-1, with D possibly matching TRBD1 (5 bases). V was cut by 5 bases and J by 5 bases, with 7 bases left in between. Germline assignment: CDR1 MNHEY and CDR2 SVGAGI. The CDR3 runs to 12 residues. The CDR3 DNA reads TGTGCCAGCAGTACACAGGACAATGAGCAGTTCTTC. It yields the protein CASSTQDNEQFF.

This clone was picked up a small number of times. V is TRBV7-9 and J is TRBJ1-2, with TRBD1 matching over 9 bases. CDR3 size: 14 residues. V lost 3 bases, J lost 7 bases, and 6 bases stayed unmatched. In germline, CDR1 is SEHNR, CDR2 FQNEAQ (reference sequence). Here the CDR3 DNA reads TGTGCCAGCAGCTTGCGACAGGGGGAGTCTGGCTACACCTTC. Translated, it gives CASSLRQGESGYTF.

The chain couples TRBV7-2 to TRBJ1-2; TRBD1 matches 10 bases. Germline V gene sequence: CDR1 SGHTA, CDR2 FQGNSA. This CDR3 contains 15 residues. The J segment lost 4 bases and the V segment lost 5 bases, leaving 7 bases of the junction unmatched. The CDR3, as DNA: TGTGCCAGCAGCCCGACAGGGGGCGTCGGCTATGGCTACACCTTC. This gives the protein CASSPTGGVGYGYTF.

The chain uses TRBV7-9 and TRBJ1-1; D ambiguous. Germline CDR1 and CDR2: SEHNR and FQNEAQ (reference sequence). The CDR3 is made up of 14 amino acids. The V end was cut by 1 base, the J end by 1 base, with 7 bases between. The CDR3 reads CASSLGTGNTEAFF. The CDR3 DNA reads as TGTGCCAGCAGCTTAGGGACGGGGAACACTGAAGCTTTCTTT.

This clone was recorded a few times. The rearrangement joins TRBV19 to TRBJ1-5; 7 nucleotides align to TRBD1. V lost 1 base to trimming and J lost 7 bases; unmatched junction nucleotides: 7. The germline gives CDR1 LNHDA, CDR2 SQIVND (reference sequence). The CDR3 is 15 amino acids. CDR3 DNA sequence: TGTGCCAGTAGTATAGGGGCAGGGGGGTTCCAGCCCCAGCATTTT. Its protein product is CASSIGAGGFQPQHF. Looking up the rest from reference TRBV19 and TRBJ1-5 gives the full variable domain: DGGITQSPKYLFRKEGQNVTLSCEQNLNHDAMYWYRQDPGQGLRLIYYSQIVNDFQKGDIAEGYSVSREKKESFPLTVTSAQKNPTAFYLCASSIGAGGFQPQHFGDGTRLSIL.

CDR3 residues: CASSIGPNTGELFF. In nucleotides, the CDR3 is TGTGCCAGCAGCATTGGACCAAACACCGGGGAGCTGTTTTTT. This chain joins TRBV7-2 and TRBJ2-2, with D hard to call. Germline V CDR1 and CDR2: SGHTA, FQGNSA. CDR3 size: 14 residues. Trimming left V 5 bases short and J 2 bases short, with 9 bases between.

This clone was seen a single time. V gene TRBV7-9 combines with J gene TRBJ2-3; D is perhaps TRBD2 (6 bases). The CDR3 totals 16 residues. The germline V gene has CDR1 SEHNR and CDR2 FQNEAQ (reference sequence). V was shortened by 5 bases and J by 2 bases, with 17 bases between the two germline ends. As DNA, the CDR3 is TGTGCCAGCAGCCGCGGGGTAGCGGAACTCACAGATACGCAGTATTTT. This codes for CASSRGVAELTDTQYF.

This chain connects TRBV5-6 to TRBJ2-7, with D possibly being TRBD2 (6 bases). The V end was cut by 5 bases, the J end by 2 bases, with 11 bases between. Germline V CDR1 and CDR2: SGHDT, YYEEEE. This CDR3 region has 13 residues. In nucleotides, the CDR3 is TGTGCCAGCAGGTTTCGCGGGACCTACGAGCAGTACTTC. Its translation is CASRFRGTYEQYF.

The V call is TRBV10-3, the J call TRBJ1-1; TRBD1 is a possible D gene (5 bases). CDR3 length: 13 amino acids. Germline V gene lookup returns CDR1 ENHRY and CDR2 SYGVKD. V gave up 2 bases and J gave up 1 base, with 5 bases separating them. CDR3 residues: CAISERGNTEAFF. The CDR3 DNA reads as TGTGCCATCAGTGAGAGGGGGAACACTGAAGCTTTCTTT.

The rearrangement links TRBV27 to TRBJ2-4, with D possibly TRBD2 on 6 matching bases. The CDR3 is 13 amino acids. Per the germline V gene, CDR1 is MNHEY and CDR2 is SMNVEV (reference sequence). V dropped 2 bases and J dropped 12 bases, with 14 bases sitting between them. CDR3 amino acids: CASSLRERESQYF. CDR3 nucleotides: TGTGCCAGCAGTTTAAGGGAACGGGAGAGTCAGTACTTC.

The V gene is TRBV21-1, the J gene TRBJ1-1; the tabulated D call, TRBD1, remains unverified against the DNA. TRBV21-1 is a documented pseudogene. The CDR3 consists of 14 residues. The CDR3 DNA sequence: TGTGCCAGCAGCCTCGACAGCCTCCGACTGAACGCTTTCTTT. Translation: CASSLDSLRLNAFF.

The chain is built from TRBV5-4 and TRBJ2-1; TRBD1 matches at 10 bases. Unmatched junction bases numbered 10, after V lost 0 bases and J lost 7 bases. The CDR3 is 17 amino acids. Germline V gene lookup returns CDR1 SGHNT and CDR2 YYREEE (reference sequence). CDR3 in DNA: TGTGCCAGCAGCTTGGGACTACGACAGGGGGCAACGAATGAGCAGTTCTTC. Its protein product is CASSLGLRQGATNEQFF.

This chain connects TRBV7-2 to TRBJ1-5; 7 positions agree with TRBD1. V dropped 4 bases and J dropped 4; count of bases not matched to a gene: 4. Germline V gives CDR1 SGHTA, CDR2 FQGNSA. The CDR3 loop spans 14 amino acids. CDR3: CASSSEQGNQPQHF. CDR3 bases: TGTGCCAGCAGCTCGGAACAGGGGAATCAGCCCCAGCATTTT.

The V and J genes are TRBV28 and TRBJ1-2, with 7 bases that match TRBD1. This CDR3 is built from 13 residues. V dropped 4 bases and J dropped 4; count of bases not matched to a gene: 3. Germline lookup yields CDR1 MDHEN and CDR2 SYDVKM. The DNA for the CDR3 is TGTGCCAGCAGTTCCTCAGGGGGCTATGGCTACACCTTC. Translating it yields CASSSSGGYGYTF.

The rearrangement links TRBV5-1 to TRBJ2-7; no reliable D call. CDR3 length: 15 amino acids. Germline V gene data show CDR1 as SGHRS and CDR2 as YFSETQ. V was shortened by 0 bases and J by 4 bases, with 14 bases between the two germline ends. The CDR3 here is CASSLVAGPNYEQYF. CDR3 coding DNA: TGCGCCAGCAGCTTGGTGGCAGGCCCAAATTACGAGCAGTACTTC.

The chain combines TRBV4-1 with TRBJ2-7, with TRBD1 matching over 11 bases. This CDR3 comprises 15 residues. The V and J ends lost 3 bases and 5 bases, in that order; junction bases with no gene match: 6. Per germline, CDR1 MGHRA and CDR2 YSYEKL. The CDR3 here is CASSHGQGARDEQYF. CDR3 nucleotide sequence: TGCGCCAGCAGCCACGGACAGGGGGCGCGGGACGAGCAGTACTTC.

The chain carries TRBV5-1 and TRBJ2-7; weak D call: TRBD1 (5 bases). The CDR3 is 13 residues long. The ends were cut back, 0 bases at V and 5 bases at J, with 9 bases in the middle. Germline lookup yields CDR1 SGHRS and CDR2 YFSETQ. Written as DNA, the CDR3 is TGCGCCAGCAGCTTGGGGCAGGGCAACGAGCAGTACTTC. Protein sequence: CASSLGQGNEQYF.